Presented here are 21 T cell receptor beta chains from one specimen sequenced in a study of T cells in localized non-small cell lung cancer. The data were produced by immunoSEQ multiplex PCR, yet TCRdb's version contains in-frame clones alone and is incomplete. The sample consists of roughly 40,000 clones, about 76% of them appearing once. Source: peripheral blood mononuclear cells, taken before any cancer treatment. Every receptor here comes from a male donor older than 55 with stage II lung adenocarcinoma.

The V gene is TRBV5-5, the J gene TRBJ2-1, with D perhaps assigned TRBD1 or TRBD2 (5 bases each). Germline V lookup: CDR1 SGHKS, CDR2 YYEKEE (reference sequence). With 0 bases removed from V and 0 bases from J, the gap between germline ends came to 7 bases. The CDR3 consists of 15 residues. The CDR3, as DNA: TGTGCCAGCAGCTTGGGGGGGAGCTCCTACAATGAGCAGTTCTTC. Amino acids: CASSLGGSSYNEQFF.

V is TRBV2 and J is TRBJ2-7; TRBD1 matches 8 bases. V lost 3 bases to trimming and J lost 1 base; unmatched junction nucleotides: 5. Germline V gene data show CDR1 as SNHLY and CDR2 as FYNNEI. The CDR3 is made up of 15 amino acids. In nucleotides, the CDR3 is TGTGCCAGCAGTGAGGGTCGGGACAGGTCCTACGAGCAGTACTTC. Protein sequence: CASSEGRDRSYEQYF.

The V gene is TRBV18, the J gene TRBJ2-7; D unclear. Germline-derived CDR1 and CDR2 are KGHSH and LQKENI. Trimming removed 1 base at V and 2 bases at J, with 15 bases between. The CDR3 has 16 residues. The CDR3 bases are TGTGCCAGCTCACCACTTAATTCCGGCCTAACCTACGAGCAGTACTTC. As protein: CASSPLNSGLTYEQYF.

This clone was seen only once. J is TRBJ1-1 and V is TRBV4-1; no clear D gene. The CDR3 contains 13 residues. Trimming took 3 bases from V and 11 from J, leaving 16 bases between them. The germline V gene has CDR1 MGHRA and CDR2 YSYEKL. As DNA, the CDR3 is TGCGCCAGCAGCCATATCGGGCTCCCTGGGGCTTTCTTT. It encodes CASSHIGLPGAFF.

This chain links TRBV19 with TRBJ2-3; 7 nucleotides align to TRBD2. The V segment lost 3 bases and the J segment 6 bases; nucleotides outside the gene matches: 9. CDR1 LNHDA and CDR2 SQIVND come from the germline V gene (reference sequence). CDR3 length: 15 residues. The CDR3 loop is CASSIGGGRADTQYF. Here the CDR3 DNA reads TGTGCCAGTAGTATTGGGGGGGGAAGGGCGGATACGCAGTATTTT.

V usage is TRBV2 and J usage is TRBJ2-7; 9 nucleotides align to TRBD1. V lost 6 bases, J lost 4 bases, and 7 bases stayed unmatched. Germline CDR1 is SNHLY and CDR2 is FYNNEI. The CDR3 is made up of 14 amino acids. Here the CDR3 DNA reads TGTGCCAGCAGCCAGGACAGGGGCAGGTACGAGCAGTACTTC. Residues: CASSQDRGRYEQYF.

This rearrangement joins TRBV12-5 to TRBJ2-5, with 12 bases identical to TRBD1. Looked up from germline, CDR1 is LGHNT and CDR2 is FRNRAP. Trimming removed 6 bases from V and 4 bases from J; junction bases left unmatched: 6. The CDR3 covers 15 residues. CDR3 bases: TGTGCTAGTGGCCTGGGACAGGGGGCCGGAGAGACCCAGTACTTC. Protein sequence: CASGLGQGAGETQYF.

This rearrangement joins TRBV28 to TRBJ1-1, with 12 bases that match TRBD1. This CDR3 region has 15 residues. Germline V CDR1 and CDR2: MDHEN, SYDVKM. The junction had 4 bases not matched to a gene; V was cut back by 6 bases and J by 2 bases. CDR3 coding DNA: TGTGCCAGCAGGGGACAGGGGGCTTTTAACACTGAAGCTTTCTTT. It specifies CASRGQGAFNTEAFF.

The chain joins TRBV7-2 to TRBJ1-2; D is unclear. Germline V gene sequence: CDR1 SGHTA, CDR2 FQGNSA. CDR3 length: 12 amino acids. The ends were cut back, 2 bases at V and 2 bases at J, with 3 bases in the middle. The CDR3: CASSLNNYGYTF. The CDR3 nucleotides read TGTGCCAGCAGCTTAAACAACTATGGCTACACCTTC.

The chain employs TRBV30 and TRBJ1-1; the D is unclear. Germline V gives CDR1 GTSNPN, CDR2 SVGIG (reference sequence). The CDR3 has 13 amino acids. V lost 1 base, J lost 4 bases, and 10 bases lay in between. The CDR3 sequence: CAWSADVATEAFF. For the CDR3, the DNA is TGTGCCTGGAGTGCGGACGTCGCCACTGAAGCTTTCTTT.

This chain links TRBV7-2 with TRBJ1-6; a possible D gene is TRBD1 (6 bases). The germline V gene encodes CDR1 SGHTA and CDR2 FQGNSA. V lost 7 bases, J lost 7 bases, and 20 bases lay in between. The CDR3 loop spans 16 amino acids. The CDR3 DNA is TGTGCCAGCACGACAACAGGGACCACTGCGAATTCACCCCTCCACTTT. Amino acid sequence: CASTTTGTTANSPLHF.

The DNA of the CDR3 is TGTGCCAGCTCCCCTACCACCGATCCCAATGGCTACACCTTC. It is translated as CASSPTTDPNGYTF. The J gene is TRBJ1-2, the V gene TRBV18; D is unresolved. The CDR3 totals 14 residues. The V end lost 6 bases, the J end lost 6 bases, and 17 bases lay between the germline ends. Germline V gene lookup returns CDR1 KGHSH and CDR2 LQKENI.

The rearrangement uses TRBV7-9 and TRBJ2-7; 10 bases agree with TRBD1. CDR3 length: 13 residues. V shed 5 bases and J 7 bases; nucleotides not matched to a gene: 5. Germline loops: CDR1 SEHNR, CDR2 FQNEAQ (reference sequence). CDR3 sequence: CASSQTGGQEQYF. The CDR3 DNA reads as TGTGCCAGCAGCCAGACAGGGGGCCAGGAGCAGTACTTC.

The chain couples TRBV27 to TRBJ2-5, with D tentatively TRBD2 (5 bases). This CDR3 spans 15 amino acids. V lost 5 bases and J lost 4, with 17 bases in between. Germline values: CDR1 MNHEY, CDR2 SMNVEV (reference sequence). The CDR3 sequence is CASSILPGKLETQYF. In DNA, the CDR3 is TGTGCCAGCAGTATCCTCCCCGGGAAACTAGAGACCCAGTACTTC.

The chain combines TRBV15 with TRBJ1-1; perhaps TRBD1 as D (5 bases). CDR3 length equals 14 residues. The V and J ends lost 6 bases and 4 bases respectively, with 15 bases between them. The germline CDR1 and CDR2 sequences are LNHNV and YYDKDF (reference sequence). CDR3 sequence reads: CATRTWGGPTEAFF. The CDR3 DNA follows: TGTGCCACCAGAACCTGGGGGGGTCCCACTGAAGCTTTCTTT. Supplemented by reference TRBV15 and TRBJ1-1, the full variable domain reads DAMVIQNPRYQVTQFGKPVTLSCSQTLNHNVMYWYQQKSSQAPKLLFHYYDKDFNNEADTPDNFQSRRPNTSFCFLDIRSPGLGDTAMYLCATRTWGGPTEAFFGQGTRLTVV.

The V gene is TRBV28, the J gene TRBJ1-5, with a tentative D call TRBD1 (5 bases). CDR1 and CDR2 (germline): MDHEN, SYDVKM. V lost 8 bases and J 3 bases, leaving 14 bases between the germline ends. The CDR3 has 14 amino acids. This chain's CDR3 is CASGGRQYNQPQHF. For the CDR3, the DNA is TGTGCCAGCGGGGGTAGGCAGTACAATCAGCCCCAGCATTTT.

The chain has TRBV27 and TRBJ2-2, with D hard to call. The germline gives CDR1 MNHEY, CDR2 SMNVEV (reference sequence). The CDR3 is 15 amino acids. V lost 2 bases and J 12 bases, leaving 19 bases between the germline ends. CDR3: CASSLGASYSRKLFF. The CDR3 region has the DNA TGTGCCAGCAGTTTAGGAGCTTCTTACTCCCGGAAGCTGTTTTTT.

J is TRBJ1-2 and V is TRBV30; 10 nucleotides agree with TRBD1. The germline V gene encodes CDR1 GTSNPN and CDR2 SVGIG (reference sequence). The V gene end was trimmed by 2 bases and the J gene end by 13 bases; junction bases not matched to a gene: 16. The CDR3 covers 15 residues. The CDR3, as DNA: TGTGCCTGGAGTTCAGGCATCTCCGGGACAGGGGACCGCACCTTC. It specifies CAWSSGISGTGDRTF.

Regarding this clone: Other DNA sequences within the sample encode an identical CDR3. This chain links TRBV4-1 with TRBJ1-2; D is perhaps TRBD1 (6 bases). V dropped 0 bases and J dropped 3 bases, with 14 bases sitting between them. The CDR3 extends over 16 amino acids. Looked up from germline, CDR1 is MGHRA and CDR2 is YSYEKL. CDR3 coding DNA: TGCGCCAGCAGCCAAGAAGGAGGGGGAGACCACTATGGCTACACCTTC. Amino acids: CASSQEGGGDHYGYTF.

This chain joins TRBV27 and TRBJ1-2, with TRBD1 matching over 9 bases. The CDR3 runs 14 residues. The J segment lost 8 bases and the V segment lost 6 bases, leaving 10 bases of the junction unmatched. Germline V gene sequence: CDR1 MNHEY, CDR2 SMNVEV (reference sequence). The CDR3 here is CASSLKQGAGGYTF. The CDR3, as DNA: TGTGCCAGCAGCCTTAAACAGGGGGCAGGCGGCTACACCTTC.

V and J are TRBV28 and TRBJ1-1; D is undetermined. This CDR3 region has 14 residues. V gave up 5 bases and J gave up 0 bases, with 10 bases separating them. Germline values: CDR1 MDHEN, CDR2 SYDVKM. CDR3 residues: CASSRRDLNTEAFF. As DNA, the CDR3 is TGTGCCAGCAGTCGAAGAGACCTGAACACTGAAGCTTTCTTT.